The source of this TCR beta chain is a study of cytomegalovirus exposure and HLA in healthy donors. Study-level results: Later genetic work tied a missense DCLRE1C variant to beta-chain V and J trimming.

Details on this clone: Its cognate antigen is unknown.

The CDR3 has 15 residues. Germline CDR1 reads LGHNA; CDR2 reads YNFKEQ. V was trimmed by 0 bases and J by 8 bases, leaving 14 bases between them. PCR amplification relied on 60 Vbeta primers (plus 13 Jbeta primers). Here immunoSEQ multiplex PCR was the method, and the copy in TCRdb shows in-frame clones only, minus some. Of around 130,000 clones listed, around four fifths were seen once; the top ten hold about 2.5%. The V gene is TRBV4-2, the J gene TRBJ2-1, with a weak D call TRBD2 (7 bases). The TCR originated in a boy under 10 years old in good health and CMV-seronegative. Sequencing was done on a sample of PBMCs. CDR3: CASSQEAGAADEQFF. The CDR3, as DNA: TGTGCCAGCAGCCAAGAGGCGGGGGCCGCGGATGAGCAGTTCTTC.